This TCR beta chain was found in a study of blood T cell repertoires in COVID-19. CDR1 is SGHRS, CDR2 YFSETQ, per germline. V shed 4 bases and J shed 3 bases, with 11 bases lying between them. CDR3 size: 14 residues. Sequencing used immunoSEQ multiplex PCR; TCRdb keeps in-frame clones, though not all of them. The table shows fewer than 300,000 clones, with 86% occurring only once. This chain connects TRBV5-1 to TRBJ1-5; D may be TRBD1 (5 bases). This clonotype was obtained from a man younger than 35 who had recovered from COVID-19. Sequencing used PBMCs or T cells enriched from blood (not recorded which). CDR3 in amino acids: CASSPTGDNQPQHF. The CDR3 DNA reads TGCGCCAGCAGCCCCACGGGGGACAATCAGCCCCAGCATTTT.